The next 5 T cell receptor beta chains were all read from a single sample in a study of control samples from healthy donors and cancer patients. Clones were sequenced by immunoSEQ multiplex PCR, and TCRdb holds only the in-frame ones, with some missing. The sample has 160,000 or so clones, more than 85% seen once. The sequenced sample was blood. The source of these receptors is a woman aged 25 to 39 in good health.

This clone was seen a single time. The chain has TRBV10-3 and TRBJ2-7; TRBD1 matches at 11 bases. CDR3 length: 14 residues. V dropped 4 bases and J dropped 3; count of bases not matched to a gene: 2. The germline CDR1 and CDR2 sequences are ENHRY and SYGVKD. DNA for the CDR3: TGTGCCATCAGTGCCGGGACAGGGGGCTACGAGCAGTACTTC. Residues: CAISAGTGGYEQYF.

The rearrangement joins TRBV7-2 to TRBJ2-7, with D hard to call. Deletions cut 1 base from V and 5 bases from J, with 12 bases between. The CDR3 runs to 14 residues. The germline CDR1 and CDR2 sequences are SGHTA and FQGNSA. The chain's CDR3 is CASSLDASPNEQYF. The CDR3 coding sequence is TGTGCCAGCAGCTTAGATGCCAGTCCCAACGAGCAGTACTTC.

This chain connects TRBV25-1 to TRBJ2-2, with a possible D match to TRBD1 (5 bases). Germline V gene lookup returns CDR1 MGHDK and CDR2 SYGVNS. Trimming left V 6 bases short and J 2 bases short, with 13 bases between. There are 15 residues in the CDR3. CDR3 bases: TGTGCCAGCAGGGCAGGGCTGGTCAACACCGGGGAGCTGTTTTTT. It encodes CASRAGLVNTGELFF.

This chain joins TRBV28 and TRBJ1-4, with D perhaps TRBD1 (5 bases). V shed 4 bases and J shed 6 bases, with 12 bases lying between them. Per the germline V gene, CDR1 is MDHEN and CDR2 is SYDVKM. The CDR3 sequence is 14 residues long. CDR3 DNA sequence: TGTGCCAGCAGTTCGGGGACCGGCTATGAAAAACTGTTTTTT. This sequence encodes CASSSGTGYEKLFF.

The chain carries TRBV4-3 and TRBJ2-1, with TRBD1 matching over 9 bases. J was trimmed by 6 bases and V by 5 bases; bases with no gene match: 8. Germline CDR1 reads LGHNA; CDR2 reads YSLEER. This CDR3 spans 15 amino acids. The CDR3 loop reads CASSGTGTGFNEQFF. The CDR3 bases are TGCGCCAGCAGCGGCACCGGGACAGGGTTCAATGAGCAGTTCTTC.